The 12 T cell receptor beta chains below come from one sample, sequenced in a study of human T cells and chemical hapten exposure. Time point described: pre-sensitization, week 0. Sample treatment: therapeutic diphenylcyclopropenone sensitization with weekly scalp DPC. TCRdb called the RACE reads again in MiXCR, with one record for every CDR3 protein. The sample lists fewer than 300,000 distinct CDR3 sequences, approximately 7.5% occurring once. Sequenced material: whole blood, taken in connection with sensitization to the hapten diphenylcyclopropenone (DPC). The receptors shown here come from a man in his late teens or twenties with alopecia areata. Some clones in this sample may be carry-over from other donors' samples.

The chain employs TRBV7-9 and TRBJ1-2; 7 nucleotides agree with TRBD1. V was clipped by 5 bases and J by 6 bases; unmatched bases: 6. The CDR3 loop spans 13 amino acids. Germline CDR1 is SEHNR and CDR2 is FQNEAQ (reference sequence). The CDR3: CASSADRLDGYTF. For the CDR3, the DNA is TGTGCCAGCAGCGCGGACAGGCTGGATGGCTACACCTTC.

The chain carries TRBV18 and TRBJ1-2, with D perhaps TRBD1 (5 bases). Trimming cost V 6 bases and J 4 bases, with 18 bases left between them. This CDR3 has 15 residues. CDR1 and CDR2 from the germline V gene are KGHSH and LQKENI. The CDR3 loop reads CASSPEGPLVYGYTF. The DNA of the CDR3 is TGTGCCAGCTCTCCCGAGGGACCCCTCGTCTATGGCTACACCTTC.

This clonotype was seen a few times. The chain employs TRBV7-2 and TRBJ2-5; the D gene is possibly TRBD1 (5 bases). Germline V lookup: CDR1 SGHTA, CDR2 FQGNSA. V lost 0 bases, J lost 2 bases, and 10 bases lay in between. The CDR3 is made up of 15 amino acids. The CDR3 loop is CASSLAHRGQETQYF. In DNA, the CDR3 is TGTGCCAGCAGCTTAGCGCATAGGGGACAAGAGACCCAGTACTTC.

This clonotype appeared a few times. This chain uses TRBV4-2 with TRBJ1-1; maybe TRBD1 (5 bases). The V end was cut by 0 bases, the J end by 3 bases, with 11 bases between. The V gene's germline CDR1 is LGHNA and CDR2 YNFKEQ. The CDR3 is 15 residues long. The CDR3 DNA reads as TGTGCCAGCAGCCAAGAAAAAGGGACTTACACTGAAGCTTTCTTT. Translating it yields CASSQEKGTYTEAFF.

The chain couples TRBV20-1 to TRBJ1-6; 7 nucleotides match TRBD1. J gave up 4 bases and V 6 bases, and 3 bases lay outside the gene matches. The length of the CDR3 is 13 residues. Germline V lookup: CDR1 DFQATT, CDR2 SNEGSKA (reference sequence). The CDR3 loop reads CSAEGQYNSPLHF. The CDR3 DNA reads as TGCAGTGCGGAGGGACAGTATAATTCACCCCTCCACTTT.

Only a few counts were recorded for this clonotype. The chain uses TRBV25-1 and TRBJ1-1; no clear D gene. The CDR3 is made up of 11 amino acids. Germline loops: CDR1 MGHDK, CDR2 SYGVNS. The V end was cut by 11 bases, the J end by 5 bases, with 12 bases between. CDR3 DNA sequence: TGTGCCGCAACAGCCGGGACTGAAGCTTTCTTT. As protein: CAATAGTEAFF.

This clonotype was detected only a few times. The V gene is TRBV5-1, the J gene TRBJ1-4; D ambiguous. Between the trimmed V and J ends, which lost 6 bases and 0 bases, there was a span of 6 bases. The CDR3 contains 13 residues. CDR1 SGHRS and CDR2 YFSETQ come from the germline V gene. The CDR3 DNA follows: TGCGCCAGCACTCTTGCAACTAATGAAAAACTGTTTTTT. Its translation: CASTLATNEKLFF.

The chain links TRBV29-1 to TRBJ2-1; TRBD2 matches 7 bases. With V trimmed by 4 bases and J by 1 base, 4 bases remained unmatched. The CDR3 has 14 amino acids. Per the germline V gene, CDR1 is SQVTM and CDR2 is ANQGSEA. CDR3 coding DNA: TGCAGCGTTGTAACGGGGGGTTCCTACAATGAGCAGTTCTTC. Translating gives CSVVTGGSYNEQFF.

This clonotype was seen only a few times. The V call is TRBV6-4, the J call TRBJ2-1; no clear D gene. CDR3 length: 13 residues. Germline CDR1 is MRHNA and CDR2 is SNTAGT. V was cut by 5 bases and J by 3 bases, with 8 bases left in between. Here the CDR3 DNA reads TGTGCCAGCAGTTCGCGGAACTACAATGAGCAGTTCTTC. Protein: CASSSRNYNEQFF.

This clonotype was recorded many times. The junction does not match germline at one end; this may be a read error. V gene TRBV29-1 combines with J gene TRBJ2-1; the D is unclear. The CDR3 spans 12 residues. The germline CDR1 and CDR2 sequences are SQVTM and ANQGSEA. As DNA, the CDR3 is TGCAGCGTAGGAGAATTGGGCCCGCCTTTGATCTTC. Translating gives CSVGELGPPLIF.

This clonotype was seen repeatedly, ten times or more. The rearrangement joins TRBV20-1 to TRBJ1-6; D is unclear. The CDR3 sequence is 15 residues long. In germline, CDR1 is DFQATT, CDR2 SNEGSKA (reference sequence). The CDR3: CSSGEARKSNSPLHF. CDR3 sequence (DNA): TGCAGCTCTGGAGAGGCACGAAAGAGTAATTCACCCCTCCACTTT.

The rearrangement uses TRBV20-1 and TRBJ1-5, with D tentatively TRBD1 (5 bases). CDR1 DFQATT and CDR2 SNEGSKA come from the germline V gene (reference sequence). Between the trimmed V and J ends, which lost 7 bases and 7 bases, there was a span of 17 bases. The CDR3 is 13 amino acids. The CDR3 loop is CSVLSGTGQPQHF. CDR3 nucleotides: TGCAGTGTCTTATCAGGGACGGGGCAGCCCCAGCATTTT.